Listed here are 17 T cell receptor beta chains from one sample, sequenced in a study of T-cell reconstitution after alpha-beta-depleted transplantation in children. Construction of the TCRbeta library involved unique molecular identifiers. TCRdb called the PCR reads again in MiXCR, with one record for every CDR3 protein. The sample consists of some 350,000 distinct CDR3 sequences, around 15% of them appearing once. The sequenced sample was PBMCs, mostly from graft donor cells, obtained 360 days after TCRalphabeta/CD19-depleted stem cell transplant. The receptors stem from a male patient under 10 years old who had a stem cell transplant for acute lymphoblastic leukemia, so the T cells may come from the graft donor.

This clonotype has at least ten counts. The chain is built from TRBV4-3 and TRBJ1-2; D gene unclear. The germline gives CDR1 LGHNA, CDR2 YSLEER. The CDR3 loop spans 13 amino acids. Trimming shortened V by 1 base and J by 2 bases, and 5 bases separated the two germline ends. DNA of the CDR3: TGCGCCAGCAGCCAAGGGCTGAACTATGGCTACACCTTC. Translated, it gives CASSQGLNYGYTF.

The rearrangement joins TRBV5-1 to TRBJ2-3; perhaps TRBD2 as D (6 bases). Germline CDR1 reads SGHRS; CDR2 reads YFSETQ. V shed 4 bases and J shed 1 base, with 7 bases lying between them. CDR3 size: 13 residues. The CDR3 reads CASSIAGTDTQYF. The CDR3 DNA sequence: TGCGCCAGCAGCATAGCGGGCACAGATACGCAGTATTTT. Full variable domain (outside the CDR3, taken from reference TRBV5-1 and TRBJ2-3): KAGVTQTPRYLIKTRGQQVTLSCSPISGHRSVSWYQQTPGQGLQFLFEYFSETQRNKGNFPGRFSGRQFSNSRSEMNVSTLELGDSALYLCASSIAGTDTQYFGPGTRLTVL.

There are a few counts of this clonotype. This chain connects TRBV20-1 to TRBJ2-2; 7 bases map to TRBD1. Germline CDR1 reads DFQATT; CDR2 reads SNEGSKA (reference sequence). The length of the CDR3 is 17 residues. V was pared by 2 bases and J by 4 bases, with 13 bases of the junction left unmatched. Here the CDR3 reads CSARPPIGQVFTGELFF. The DNA for the CDR3 is TGCAGTGCTAGACCCCCTATAGGACAGGTCTTCACCGGGGAGCTGTTTTTT.

This clonotype was observed a few times. A clone one base away is much larger, so this may be a read error. The conserved phenylalanine or tryptophan is not found at the CDR3 terminus, so this likely reflects a read error. V and J are TRBV28 and TRBJ2-5; D is unclear. The V and J ends lost 4 bases and 2 bases respectively, with 11 bases between them. Germline CDR1 reads MDHEN; CDR2 reads SYDVKM. The CDR3 has 14 residues. CDR3 amino acids: CASSSGHLQETQYL. The DNA of the CDR3 is TGTGCCAGCAGTTCCGGGCACCTACAAGAGACCCAGTACTTG.

The V call is TRBV20-1, the J call TRBJ1-5, with D possibly matching TRBD1 (6 bases). V was clipped by 4 bases and J by 0 bases, with 13 bases between them. Germline lookup yields CDR1 DFQATT and CDR2 SNEGSKA (reference sequence). CDR3 length: 15 residues. The CDR3 sequence: CSATGQLYSNQPQHF. As DNA, the CDR3 is TGCAGTGCTACAGGACAGCTTTATAGCAATCAGCCCCAGCATTTT.

This chain uses TRBV29-1 with TRBJ1-2; D gene unclear. Germline CDR1 SQVTM, CDR2 ANQGSEA. The V end lost 3 bases, the J end lost 7 bases, and 12 bases lay between the germline ends. This CDR3 comprises 12 residues. The CDR3 DNA is TGCAGCGTTGATTCCTTTGATCGTGGCTACACCTTC. It specifies CSVDSFDRGYTF.

The V call is TRBV6-2 or TRBV6-3, the J call TRBJ1-5; 7 bases are shared with TRBD1. V lost 8 bases, J lost 2 bases, and 15 bases stayed unmatched. The CDR3 is 17 amino acids. Germline V lookup: CDR1 MNHEY, CDR2 SVGEGT. The CDR3 coding sequence is TGTGCCAGCTCCTCTACAGGGGCGGTCGTAGGCAATCAGCCCCAGCATTTT. The encoded protein is CASSSTGAVVGNQPQHF.

The chain is built from TRBV7-3 and TRBJ2-3; 8 nucleotides match TRBD2. This CDR3 has 16 residues. Germline V gene data show CDR1 as SGHTA and CDR2 as FQGTGA. V trimming: 5 bases; J trimming: 6 bases; junction bases outside the gene matches: 13. The CDR3 protein is CASSPGLVSHRDTQYF. CDR3 in DNA: TGTGCCAGCAGCCCGGGACTAGTTTCTCACAGGGATACGCAGTATTTT.

This chain links TRBV7-8 with TRBJ2-5; 9 bases fit TRBD2. V was clipped by 2 bases and J by 5 bases; unmatched bases: 21. The CDR3 sequence is 20 residues long. The germline gives CDR1 SGHVS, CDR2 FQNEAQ. This CDR3 reads CASSLYPASGALPSPETQYF. CDR3 nucleotide sequence: TGTGCCAGCAGCTTATACCCCGCTAGCGGGGCCCTCCCGAGCCCGGAGACCCAGTACTTC.

V gene TRBV28 combines with J gene TRBJ2-3; no reliable D call. The V end lost 3 bases, the J end lost 8 bases, and 6 bases lay between the germline ends. From germline, CDR1 is MDHEN and CDR2 SYDVKM. The CDR3 is made up of 11 amino acids. The chain's CDR3 is CASSFPPTQYF. DNA for the CDR3: TGTGCCAGCAGTTTCCCCCCTACGCAGTATTTT.

This clonotype has a count of ten or more. This rearrangement joins TRBV5-1 to TRBJ2-2; 9 positions agree with TRBD1. V lost 4 bases, J lost 6 bases, and 7 bases stayed unmatched. Germline V CDR1 and CDR2: SGHRS, YFSETQ. This CDR3 has 15 residues. CDR3 bases: TGCGCCAGCAGCAAGGGACAGGGCTCGGCCGGGGAGCTGTTTTTT. This encodes CASSKGQGSAGELFF.

The chain joins TRBV4-1 to TRBJ1-1; D uncertain. From germline, CDR1 is MGHRA and CDR2 YSYEKL. Between the trimmed V and J ends, which lost 0 bases and 6 bases, there was a span of 8 bases. This CDR3 spans 13 amino acids. The chain's CDR3 is CASSQDQFSEAFF. The CDR3 DNA follows: TGCGCCAGCAGCCAAGATCAGTTTTCTGAAGCTTTCTTT.

This chain links TRBV2 with TRBJ2-4; the match to TRBD1 covers 9 bases. In germline, CDR1 is SNHLY, CDR2 FYNNEI. This CDR3 spans 13 amino acids. V lost 8 bases, J lost 4 bases, and 3 bases stayed unmatched. The chain's CDR3 is CASRGTGKNIQYF. CDR3 coding DNA: TGTGCCAGCCGGGGGACAGGGAAAAACATTCAGTACTTC.

This clonotype was recorded at least ten times. The chain combines TRBV6-1 with TRBJ2-1; D ambiguous. CDR1 and CDR2 from the germline V gene are MNHNS and SASEGT. V lost 7 bases to trimming and J lost 10 bases, with 11 bases between them. The CDR3 is 11 residues long. The CDR3 DNA reads TGTGCCAGCATCGAGCTCTTCGAGCAGTTCTTC. It encodes CASIELFEQFF.

This clonotype was detected a few times. The rearrangement links TRBV29-1 to TRBJ2-2; no definite D call. Germline V CDR1 and CDR2: SQVTM, ANQGSEA. CDR3 size: 11 residues. The V end lost 5 bases, the J end lost 4 bases, and 5 bases lay between the germline ends. This CDR3 is CSVPGTGELFF. CDR3 nucleotides: TGCAGCGTTCCAGGCACCGGGGAGCTGTTTTTT.

This clonotype is medium-sized by share. The chain employs TRBV6-5 and TRBJ2-5; D gene ambiguous. CDR3 size: 15 residues. The germline V gene encodes CDR1 MNHEY and CDR2 SVGAGI. Trimming left V 0 bases short and J 5 bases short, with 13 bases between. In DNA, the CDR3 is TGTGCCAGCAGTTACTCGGGCAGCAATGGCGAGACCCAGTACTTC. Translation gives CASSYSGSNGETQYF.

The gene calls are TRBV4-3 and TRBJ2-7; maybe TRBD2 (7 bases). CDR1 LGHNA and CDR2 YSLEER come from the germline V gene. V lost 1 base and J 3 bases, leaving 13 bases between the germline ends. The length of the CDR3 is 15 residues. The chain's CDR3 is CASSQGGGGNYEQYF. The CDR3 DNA sequence: TGCGCCAGCAGCCAAGGAGGGGGGGGAAACTACGAGCAGTACTTC.